The 25 T cell receptor beta chains below were found in one sample sequenced in a study of blood T cell repertoires in COVID-19. The table came from immunoSEQ multiplex PCR; TCRdb's copy has only in-frame clones and leaves some out. The data show fewer than 200,000 clones, roughly nine tenths seen once. The sample comprised peripheral blood. The receptor source for this set is a man between 65 and 85 years old with active or convalescent COVID-19.

The chain combines TRBV3-1 (or the pseudogene TRBV3-2) with TRBJ2-7, with TRBD1 identical over 8 bases. Germline V CDR1 and CDR2: LGHDT, YNNKEL (reference sequence). Trimming removed 4 bases from V and 3 bases from J; junction bases left unmatched: 5. The CDR3 consists of 14 residues. CDR3 nucleotide sequence: TGTGCCAGCAGCCGTCGGACAGGGAGCTACGAGCAGTACTTC. It translates to CASSRRTGSYEQYF.

This rearrangement joins TRBV9 to TRBJ2-5; the match to TRBD1 covers 9 bases. Germline CDR1 and CDR2: SGDLS and YYNGEE. The CDR3 is made up of 14 amino acids. V was pared by 0 bases and J by 5 bases, with 2 bases of the junction left unmatched. The CDR3 reads CASSVEGQGETQYF. The CDR3 DNA is TGTGCCAGCAGCGTAGAAGGACAGGGGGAGACCCAGTACTTC.

This clone has only one observation. The J gene is TRBJ2-5, the V gene TRBV6-6; D remains ambiguous. The V and J ends lost 6 bases and 5 bases respectively, with 13 bases between them. This CDR3 has 13 amino acids. Germline V CDR1 and CDR2: MNHNY, SVGAGI (reference sequence). The CDR3 nucleotides are TGTGCCAGCAGCCACCGGTCCCACGAGACCCAGTACTTC. Protein product: CASSHRSHETQYF.

In this sample, this clone turned up once. This chain links TRBV2 with TRBJ2-1; the D is unclear. CDR3 length: 13 residues. CDR1 is SNHLY and CDR2 is FYNNEI in the germline V gene. With 3 bases removed from V and 4 bases from J, the gap between germline ends came to 7 bases. The CDR3 DNA sequence: TGTGCCAGCAGTGAGGAGCGTTACAATGAGCAGTTCTTC. Amino acids: CASSEERYNEQFF.

The chain is built from TRBV29-1 and TRBJ2-2, with 9 bases identical to TRBD1. The CDR3 has 15 amino acids. Germline V lookup: CDR1 SQVTM, CDR2 ANQGSEA. Losses at the gene ends were 7 bases for V and 6 bases for J; bases not matched to a gene: 12. This CDR3 is CSAPRGTGMPGELFF. In nucleotides, the CDR3 is TGCAGCGCCCCCCGGGGGACAGGGATGCCCGGGGAGCTGTTTTTT.

The chain uses TRBV11-2 and TRBJ2-1; unclear D gene. The CDR3 length is 16 residues. Per the germline V gene, CDR1 is SGHAT and CDR2 is FQNNGV. V dropped 5 bases and J dropped 1 base, with 15 bases sitting between them. Here the CDR3 DNA reads TGTGCCAGCAGCCCCACACCAATGGTTTCCTACAATGAGCAGTTCTTC. Translation: CASSPTPMVSYNEQFF. The full variable domain, rest sourced from reference TRBV11-2 and TRBJ2-1, is EAGVAQSPRYKIIEKRQSVAFWCNPISGHATLYWYQQILGQGPKLLIQFQNNGVVDDSQLPKDRFSAERLKGVDSTLKIQPAKLEDSAVYLCASSPTPMVSYNEQFFGPGTRLTVL.

This rearrangement joins TRBV27 to TRBJ2-7, with D hard to call. V dropped 6 bases and J dropped 2 bases, with 11 bases sitting between them. This CDR3 has 13 residues. Germline-derived CDR1 and CDR2 are MNHEY and SMNVEV (reference sequence). This chain's CDR3 is CASRATYPYEQYF. DNA for the CDR3: TGTGCCAGCAGGGCGACATACCCCTACGAGCAGTACTTC.

The V call is TRBV27, the J call TRBJ2-7, with 7 positions matching TRBD1. With V trimmed by 3 bases and J by 2 bases, 7 bases remained unmatched. The V gene's germline CDR1 is MNHEY and CDR2 SMNVEV (reference sequence). CDR3 length equals 15 residues. The CDR3 loop reads CASSFSPGTAYEQYF. The CDR3 nucleotides are TGTGCCAGCAGTTTCTCCCCCGGGACAGCCTACGAGCAGTACTTC.

CDR3 sequence (DNA): TGTGCCAGCAGCCCACGGACAGGGGGCACAGATACGCAGTATTTT. This sequence encodes CASSPRTGGTDTQYF. The chain recombines TRBV11-2 with TRBJ2-3; 9 nucleotides line up with TRBD1. This CDR3 has 15 amino acids. Trimming took 5 bases from V and 1 from J; bases not matched to a gene: 4. From germline, CDR1 is SGHAT and CDR2 FQNNGV.

The V and J genes are TRBV28 and TRBJ1-4, with D tentatively TRBD1 (5 bases). Trimming left V 7 bases short and J 1 base short, with 13 bases between. The CDR3 is 15 amino acids. The V gene's germline CDR1 is MDHEN and CDR2 SYDVKM. Here the CDR3 DNA reads TGTGCCAGCAAGGGCTTCGGGGGAACTAATGAAAAACTGTTTTTT. It translates to CASKGFGGTNEKLFF.

The V and J genes are TRBV5-1 and TRBJ1-2; tentative D call: TRBD1 (6 bases). Germline V gives CDR1 SGHRS, CDR2 YFSETQ. The CDR3 loop spans 13 amino acids. Trimming cost V 5 bases and J 8 bases, with 16 bases left between them. The CDR3 here is CASRLAGAEGYTF. CDR3 coding DNA: TGCGCCAGCAGGCTAGCAGGGGCGGAGGGCTACACCTTC. The complete variable domain, with remaining parts taken from reference TRBV5-1 and TRBJ1-2, reads KAGVTQTPRYLIKTRGQQVTLSCSPISGHRSVSWYQQTPGQGLQFLFEYFSETQRNKGNFPGRFSGRQFSNSRSEMNVSTLELGDSALYLCASRLAGAEGYTFGSGTRLTVV.

The genes are TRBV7-8 and TRBJ2-3; TRBD2 agrees at 11 bases. The junction had 6 bases not matched to a gene; V was cut back by 3 bases and J by 13 bases. This CDR3 comprises 13 residues. Germline values: CDR1 SGHVS, CDR2 FQNEAQ. The CDR3 DNA is TGTGCCAGCAGCTTGGTACGACTAGCGGGGAAGTATTTT. Translated: CASSLVRLAGKYF.

The J gene is TRBJ2-7, the V gene TRBV7-2; TRBD2 might be the D (7 bases). This CDR3 has 15 residues. The V gene lost 3 bases and the J gene lost 3 bases, with 15 bases spanning the gap. Germline-derived CDR1 and CDR2 are SGHTA and FQGNSA. CDR3 in amino acids: CASSFRGGGLYEQYF. For the CDR3, the DNA is TGTGCCAGCAGCTTCCGAGGCGGGGGCCTCTACGAGCAGTACTTC.

The genes are TRBV27 and TRBJ2-2; D is perhaps TRBD2 (6 bases). The CDR3 sequence is 16 residues long. Trimming removed 2 bases from V and 3 bases from J, with 13 bases in between. Germline CDR1 reads MNHEY; CDR2 reads SMNVEV (reference sequence). The CDR3 is CASSLSSASDTGELFF. CDR3 nucleotides: TGTGCCAGCAGTTTAAGTAGTGCTAGCGACACCGGGGAGCTGTTTTTT.

The chain uses TRBV3-1 (or the pseudogene TRBV3-2) and TRBJ2-1, with a weak D call TRBD1 (5 bases). The CDR3 covers 13 residues. Germline values: CDR1 LGHDT, CDR2 YNNKEL (reference sequence). Trimming removed 0 bases at V and 12 bases at J, with 12 bases between. CDR3 in DNA: TGTGCCAGCAGCCAAGATAGAAGGGGCGGGCAGTTCTTC. Protein product: CASSQDRRGGQFF.

This clone was observed once. The chain links TRBV18 to TRBJ1-1; possibly TRBD1 for D (5 bases). This CDR3 is 16 amino acids long. Germline V CDR1 and CDR2: KGHSH, LQKENI. V shed 2 bases and J shed 6 bases, with 19 bases lying between them. The CDR3 nucleotides are TGTGCCAGCTCACCAGCTACTCAGGGTTCGGGAGCTGAAGCTTTCTTT. Protein product: CASSPATQGSGAEAFF.

The chain employs TRBV30 and TRBJ1-2; 9 bases match TRBD1. Unmatched junction bases numbered 13, after V lost 3 bases and J lost 8 bases. Germline loops: CDR1 GTSNPN, CDR2 SVGIG (reference sequence). This CDR3 is built from 15 residues. CDR3 sequence (DNA): TGTGCCTGGAGCCCCCGGGACAGGGCCTGGGGAGGCTACACCTTC. Its translation is CAWSPRDRAWGGYTF.

The CDR3 loop reads CASSSQGEGYTF. CDR3 nucleotide sequence: TGCGCCAGCAGCTCACAGGGGGAAGGCTACACCTTC. The rearrangement links TRBV5-1 to TRBJ1-2; 8 nucleotides agree with TRBD1. This CDR3 region has 12 residues. Per germline, CDR1 SGHRS and CDR2 YFSETQ. Unmatched junction bases numbered 3, after V lost 3 bases and J lost 8 bases.

The chain combines TRBV4-1 with TRBJ2-4, with D possibly being TRBD1 (5 bases). Germline CDR1 and CDR2: MGHRA and YSYEKL. There are 12 residues in the CDR3. Trimming pared 4 bases from V and 6 bases from J, leaving 7 bases between. Here the CDR3 DNA reads TGCGCCAGCAGCCTAAGGGGAAACATTCAGTACTTC. It is translated as CASSLRGNIQYF.

The CDR3 region has the DNA TGTGCCAGCTCACCCCAGAGCAATCAGCCCCAGCATTTT. Protein: CASSPQSNQPQHF. The chain employs TRBV18 and TRBJ1-5; D is undetermined. There are 13 residues in the CDR3. Germline CDR1 and CDR2: KGHSH and LQKENI. Trimming took off 3 bases at V and 1 base at J, with 4 bases between the two ends.

The CDR3 DNA is TGTGCCAGCACTGGAGCGGGCCCTGACACAGATACGCAGTATTTT. It encodes CASTGAGPDTDTQYF. This chain uses TRBV28 with TRBJ2-3; D may be TRBD2 (6 bases). V lost 7 bases and J lost 2, with 16 bases in between. Germline CDR1 reads MDHEN; CDR2 reads SYDVKM. The CDR3 runs 15 residues. Looking up the rest from reference TRBV28 and TRBJ2-3 gives the full variable domain: DVKVTQSSRYLVKRTGEKVFLECVQDMDHENMFWYRQDPGLGLRLIYFSYDVKMKEKGDIPEGYSVSREKKERFSLILESASTNQTSMYLCASTGAGPDTDTQYFGPGTRLTVL.

J is TRBJ1-2 and V is TRBV21-1; TRBD1, the table's D call, lacks a check against the DNA. TRBV21-1 is given as a pseudogene. This CDR3 has 17 residues. The CDR3 nucleotides read TGTGCCAGCAGCAAAACAGGACAGGGATTGGTCAACTATGGCTACACCTTC. Protein product: CASSKTGQGLVNYGYTF.

The chain recombines TRBV4-1 with TRBJ2-5, with no clear D. V lost 1 base and J 1 base, leaving 4 bases between the germline ends. From germline, CDR1 is MGHRA and CDR2 YSYEKL. This CDR3 has 13 amino acids. CDR3 nucleotide sequence: TGCGCCAGCAGCCAAGGGCCCCAAGAGACCCAGTACTTC. It encodes CASSQGPQETQYF.

The chain has TRBV7-3 and TRBJ2-5; TRBD2 matches 9 bases. Germline V CDR1 and CDR2: SGHTA, FQGTGA. The CDR3 covers 14 residues. V gave up 5 bases and J gave up 5 bases; unmatched junction bases: 6. The CDR3 here is CASSVSGSAETQYF. The CDR3, as DNA: TGTGCCAGCAGCGTTAGCGGGAGTGCGGAGACCCAGTACTTC.

The chain combines TRBV28 with TRBJ2-1; TRBD2 might be the D (5 bases). The germline CDR1 and CDR2 sequences are MDHEN and SYDVKM. The V gene lost 2 bases and the J gene lost 2 bases, with 16 bases spanning the gap. This CDR3 spans 17 amino acids. CDR3 protein: CASSLAGIRFPYNEQFF. CDR3 nucleotides: TGTGCCAGCAGTTTAGCGGGTATCCGTTTCCCCTACAATGAGCAGTTCTTC.